These 9 T cell receptor beta chains were all obtained from the same sample, sequenced in a study of cytomegalovirus exposure and HLA in healthy donors. The PCR ran on 60 Vbeta and 13 Jbeta primers. Libraries were prepared by immunoSEQ multiplex PCR; TCRdb keeps only in-frame clonotypes and omits some of them. The profile shows approximately 90,000 clones, about 75% of them singletons. The sequenced sample was PBMCs. The receptors shown here come from a woman between 40 and 50 years old in good health and CMV-seronegative.

The chain joins TRBV5-4 to TRBJ2-3, with D possibly TRBD2 on 5 matching bases. Trimming pared 3 bases from V and 3 bases from J, leaving 14 bases between. CDR1 is SGHNT, CDR2 YYREEE, per germline (reference sequence). The CDR3 runs to 15 residues. For the CDR3, the DNA is TGTGCCAGCAGCTCGGACTCCCTGAGGACAGATACGCAGTATTTT. Encoded protein: CASSSDSLRTDTQYF.

The gene calls are TRBV18 and TRBJ1-1, with D perhaps TRBD1 (6 bases). Germline values: CDR1 KGHSH, CDR2 LQKENI. The V and J ends lost 6 bases and 1 base respectively, with 15 bases between them. The CDR3 spans 15 residues. CDR3 amino acids: CASSPNVGGNTEAFF. The CDR3 DNA is TGTGCCAGCTCTCCAAACGTAGGGGGGAACACTGAAGCTTTCTTT.

The chain links TRBV5-8 to TRBJ2-5, with TRBD1 matching 9 bases. V shed 4 bases and J 5 bases; nucleotides not matched to a gene: 9. This CDR3 contains 15 residues. In germline, CDR1 is SGHTS, CDR2 YDEGEE. This CDR3 is CASSRKTGGFETQYF. CDR3 nucleotide sequence: TGTGCCAGCAGCCGAAAGACAGGGGGTTTTGAGACCCAGTACTTC. Full variable domain (rest looked up from reference TRBV5-8 and TRBJ2-5): EAGVTQSPTHLIKTRGQQATLRCSPISGHTSVYWYQQALGLGLQFLLWYDEGEERNRGNFPPRFSGRQFPNYSSELNVNALELEDSALYLCASSRKTGGFETQYFGPGTRLLVL.

The chain couples TRBV6-5 to TRBJ2-3; a possible D gene is TRBD1 (6 bases). CDR3 length equals 15 residues. The V gene lost 0 bases and the J gene lost 5 bases, with 12 bases spanning the gap. In germline, CDR1 is MNHEY, CDR2 SVGAGI. The CDR3 region has the DNA TGTGCCAGCAGTTACTCGCCCGGACAGCAAGATACGCAGTATTTT. Protein product: CASSYSPGQQDTQYF.

The genes are TRBV14 and TRBJ1-3, with D possibly being TRBD1 (5 bases). Germline assignment: CDR1 SGHDN and CDR2 FVKESK. CDR3 length: 15 amino acids. The germline V and J ends were trimmed by 0 bases and 2 bases, with 8 bases remaining between them. In DNA form, the CDR3 reads TGTGCCAGCAGCCAAGATGTAGGGGCTGGAAACACCATATATTTT. This codes for CASSQDVGAGNTIYF.

V is TRBV27 and J is TRBJ1-2; 8 nucleotides agree with TRBD1. V dropped 1 base and J dropped 7; count of bases not matched to a gene: 5. The germline gives CDR1 MNHEY, CDR2 SMNVEV (reference sequence). This CDR3 spans 14 amino acids. CDR3 DNA: TGTGCCAGCAGTTTATTGTCAGGGGGCTTTGGCTACACCTTC. Protein sequence: CASSLLSGGFGYTF.

This clone has a handful of counts. CDR3 in amino acids: CASSFGTGKGNSFF. The DNA for the CDR3 is TGTGCCAGCAGCTTCGGGACAGGGAAGGGAAATAGCTTTTTT. The chain couples TRBV5-6 to TRBJ1-4; 9 nucleotides match TRBD1. The germline V gene encodes CDR1 SGHDT and CDR2 YYEEEE. The ends lost 2 bases at V and 17 bases at J; junction bases unmatched: 13. This CDR3 comprises 14 residues.

The rearrangement joins TRBV5-1 to TRBJ1-1; D ambiguous. CDR3 length equals 13 residues. Trimming pared 5 bases from V and 2 bases from J, leaving 10 bases between. Germline assignment: CDR1 SGHRS and CDR2 YFSETQ. As DNA, the CDR3 is TGCGCCAGCAGTATCTATATCAACACTGAAGCTTTCTTT. Encoded protein: CASSIYINTEAFF.

This clone was found a few times. The chain has TRBV10-3 and TRBJ1-4; 9 bases agree with TRBD1. V was clipped by 10 bases and J by 7 bases; unmatched bases: 7. The germline V gene encodes CDR1 ENHRY and CDR2 SYGVKD. CDR3 length: 13 residues. The CDR3 region has the DNA TGTGCCACTCGGGACAGGGTCCGTGAAAAACTGTTTTTT. Protein: CATRDRVREKLFF.